What follows is one T cell receptor (beta chain) and its context. Its target is unknown. The data stem from a study of cytomegalovirus exposure and HLA in healthy donors. Study information: Around 76% of 300 to 450 genotyped donors fell in the Caucasian-associated ancestry cluster. Study-level findings and limits: Only CMV serostatus was available as immune exposure information. Highly shared sequence variants in one cluster were likely a sequencing artifact.

The CDR3 runs to 15 residues. Germline assignment: CDR1 SGHAT and CDR2 FQNNGV. V was trimmed by 2 bases and J by 2 bases, leaving 11 bases between them. The PCR had 60 Vbeta and 13 Jbeta primers. Per the original methods: It was a later analysis that counted approximately 81 million unique TCR beta chains, of which around 11 million were shared. Clones were sequenced by immunoSEQ multiplex PCR, and TCRdb holds only the in-frame ones, with some missing. V, J and clone size reflect that table, while D and trimming were determined from the DNA. The sample gives some 120,000 clones, approximately 80% of which show up once; about 3% is in the top ten.

This chain uses TRBV11-2 with TRBJ2-3, with a weak D call TRBD2 (6 bases). Sequencing was carried out using PBMCs. This TCR was sampled from a woman aged 18 to 35 in good health and CMV-seropositive. The CDR3 loop reads CASSLRGLVTDTQYF. The CDR3 nucleotides are TGTGCCAGCAGCTTAAGGGGACTTGTCACAGATACGCAGTATTTT.